This is a list of T cell receptor beta chains from one sample in a study of control samples from healthy donors and cancer patients. Clones were sequenced by immunoSEQ multiplex PCR, and TCRdb holds only the in-frame ones, with some missing. Among roughly 90,000 clones listed, 93% were seen once. Sequenced sample: blood. The receptor set was obtained from a woman in her 30s in good health. Each CDR3 is given with its conserved first and last residue. The D gene is left open where the match is weak. Some rows have no size entry. The others give once, few or many, or a class for an expanded clone.

V	size	D	J	DNA	CDR3
TRBV4-1	-	-	TRBJ1-2	TGCGCCAGCAGCCAAGATGAGCAGGGGAATGGCTACACCTTC	CASSQDEQGNGYTF
TRBV7-9	-	-	TRBJ1-3	TGTGCCAGCAGCCCCCAACGCTCTGGAAACACCATATATTTT	CASSPQRSGNTIYF
TRBV5-6	-	-	TRBJ2-1	TGTGCCAGCACCCTCGCGCTGGGCAAGATAAGCTCCTACAATGAGCAGTTCTTC	CASTLALGKISSYNEQFF
TRBV28	-	-	TRBJ1-6	TGTGCCAGCAGTTTCGGAGGGGGTGACAATTCACCCCTCCACTTT	CASSFGGGDNSPLHF
TRBV7-3	-	-	TRBJ2-7	TGTGCCAGCAGCCCCGACCGGGCTAGCTTCTCCTACGAGCAGTACTTC	CASSPDRASFSYEQYF
TRBV3-1/TRBV3-2	-	-	TRBJ2-7	TGTGCCAGCAGCCAATGGCGGGACAGAAGAGCGAGCTCCTACGAGCAGTACTTC	CASSQWRDRRASSYEQYF
TRBV27	-	TRBD2	TRBJ2-1	TGTGCCAGCAGTTTTAGGGACTACCCCTACAATGAGCAGTTCTTC	CASSFRDYPYNEQFF
TRBV5-8	-	TRBD1	TRBJ1-4	TGTGCCAGCAGCCCCCCGGGACAGCCTAATGAAAAACTGTTTTTT	CASSPPGQPNEKLFF
TRBV6-5	few	-	TRBJ1-5	TGTGCCAGCAGCCACGGACAAACCAATCAGCCCCAGCATTTT	CASSHGQTNQPQHF
TRBV7-7	-	-	TRBJ2-5	TGTGCTAGCAGCTTAGGTTCGGCCCGCTTACAAGAGACCCAGTACTTC	CASSLGSARLQETQYF
TRBV6-1	-	TRBD1	TRBJ1-1	TGTGCCAGCAGTGAAGAAGGGTCAGGGGGCACTGAAGCTTTCTTT	CASSEEGSGGTEAFF
TRBV13	-	-	TRBJ2-1	TGTGCCAGCAGCTTAACCTTCCCCCAAAGTTACAATGAGCAGTTCTTC	CASSLTFPQSYNEQFF
TRBV12-3/TRBV12-4	-	TRBD1	TRBJ2-7	TGTGCCAGCAGTCCGGACAGGGTCTACGAGCAGTACTTC	CASSPDRVYEQYF
TRBV3-1/TRBV3-2	-	-	TRBJ1-6	TGTGCCAGCAGCCAAGGGGGGCAGGCGACCAATTCACCCCTCCACTTT	CASSQGGQATNSPLHF
TRBV6-4	-	-	TRBJ2-2	TGTGCCAGCAGTGAATGGGAAGGGACCGGGGAGCTGTTTTTT	CASSEWEGTGELFF
TRBV19	-	-	TRBJ1-5	TGTGCCAGTAGTATACAGGGGCTTCTACTTTATAGCAATCAGCCCCAGCATTTT	CASSIQGLLLYSNQPQHF
TRBV2	-	TRBD1	TRBJ2-7	TGTGCCAGCAGTGTCCCTGACAGGGCGGTAGGCTACGAGCAGTACTTC	CASSVPDRAVGYEQYF
TRBV12-5	-	-	TRBJ1-1	TGTGCTAGTGGTTTTGATACGCTATTGAACACTGAAGCTTTCTTT	CASGFDTLLNTEAFF
TRBV28	-	-	TRBJ1-5	TGTGCCAGCCTGACGGGGGCTCAGCCCCAGCATTTT	CASLTGAQPQHF
TRBV7-8	once	-	TRBJ2-7	TGTGCCAGCAGCTTAAAGGCCCCGACAGGGAGGTACTACGAGCAGTACTTC	CASSLKAPTGRYYEQYF
TRBV10-3	-	-	TRBJ2-2	TGTGCCATCAGTGAGTCGGGAGGGGGTGACACCGGGGAGCTGTTTTTT	CAISESGGGDTGELFF
TRBV28	-	TRBD1	TRBJ1-2	TGTGCCAGCAGTTTAAGCGGGACAGGAGAAATCTATGGCTACACCTTC	CASSLSGTGEIYGYTF
TRBV9	-	-	TRBJ1-5	TGTGCCAGCAGCAACCGGGACAGCAATCAGCCCCAGCATTTT	CASSNRDSNQPQHF
TRBV6-5	-	-	TRBJ2-5	TGTGCCAGCAGTTACGCTAGCCCTAAAGAGACCCAGTACTTC	CASSYASPKETQYF
TRBV5-1	-	TRBD1	TRBJ2-5	TGCGCCAGCAGCTGGGGGGACAGGGAGACCCAGTACTTC	CASSWGDRETQYF
TRBV19	-	-	TRBJ1-3	TGTGCCAGTAGATCAGATATCTCTGGAAACACCATATATTTT	CASRSDISGNTIYF
TRBV5-1	-	-	TRBJ1-2	TGCGCCAGCAGCCCCAGGACGGGGCTCCGGGGCTACACCTTC	CASSPRTGLRGYTF
TRBV5-6	-	-	TRBJ2-7	TGTGCCAGCAGCTTATCCGGGGTCTACGAGCAGTACTTC	CASSLSGVYEQYF
TRBV6-5	-	-	TRBJ1-5	TGTGCCAGCAGTTCGTCTGGTCAGCCCCAGCATTTT	CASSSSGQPQHF
TRBV18	-	-	TRBJ1-3	TGTGCCAGCTCACCTCAGAGGAGCTCTGGAAACACCATATATTTT	CASSPQRSSGNTIYF
TRBV9	-	TRBD2	TRBJ2-1	TGTGCCAGCTCCCCCGGGGGGACTAGTGATAATGAGCAGTTCTTC	CASSPGGTSDNEQFF
TRBV6-6	once	TRBD2	TRBJ2-3	TGTGCCACGTACCGACCGGGACTAGCTACAGATACGCAGTATTTT	CATYRPGLATDTQYF
TRBV4-1	once	TRBD2	TRBJ2-7	TGCGCCAGCAGCCAAGATCCTAGCGGGTCATCCTACGAGCAGTACTTC	CASSQDPSGSSYEQYF
TRBV6-4	-	TRBD1	TRBJ1-3	TGTGCCAGCAGACTTGGACAGGGGAGAAACACCATATATTTT	CASRLGQGRNTIYF
TRBV27	-	-	TRBJ1-6	TGTGCCAGCCAAGGGGGGCAGTATAATTCACCCCTCCACTTT	CASQGGQYNSPLHF
TRBV7-9	-	TRBD1	TRBJ1-5	TGTGCCAGCAGCCCGGGACAGGGTAATCAGCCCCAGCATTTT	CASSPGQGNQPQHF
TRBV14	-	-	TRBJ1-3	TGTGCCAGCAGCCCCATTGGGGTCCTCAACACCATATATTTT	CASSPIGVLNTIYF